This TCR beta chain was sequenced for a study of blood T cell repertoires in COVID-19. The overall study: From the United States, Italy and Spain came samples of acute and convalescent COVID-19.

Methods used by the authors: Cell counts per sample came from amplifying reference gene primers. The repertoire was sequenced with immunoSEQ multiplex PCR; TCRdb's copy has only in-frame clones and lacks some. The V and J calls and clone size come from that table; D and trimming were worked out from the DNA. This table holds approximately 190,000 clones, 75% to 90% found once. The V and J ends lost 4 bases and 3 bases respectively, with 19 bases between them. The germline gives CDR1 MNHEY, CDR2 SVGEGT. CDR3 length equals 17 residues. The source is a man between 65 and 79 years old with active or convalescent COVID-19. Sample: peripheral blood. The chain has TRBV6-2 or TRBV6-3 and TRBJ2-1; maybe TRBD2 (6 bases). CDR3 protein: CASSWDSGLENYNEQFF. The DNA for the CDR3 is TGTGCCAGCAGTTGGGACTCGGGCCTCGAGAACTACAATGAGCAGTTCTTC.